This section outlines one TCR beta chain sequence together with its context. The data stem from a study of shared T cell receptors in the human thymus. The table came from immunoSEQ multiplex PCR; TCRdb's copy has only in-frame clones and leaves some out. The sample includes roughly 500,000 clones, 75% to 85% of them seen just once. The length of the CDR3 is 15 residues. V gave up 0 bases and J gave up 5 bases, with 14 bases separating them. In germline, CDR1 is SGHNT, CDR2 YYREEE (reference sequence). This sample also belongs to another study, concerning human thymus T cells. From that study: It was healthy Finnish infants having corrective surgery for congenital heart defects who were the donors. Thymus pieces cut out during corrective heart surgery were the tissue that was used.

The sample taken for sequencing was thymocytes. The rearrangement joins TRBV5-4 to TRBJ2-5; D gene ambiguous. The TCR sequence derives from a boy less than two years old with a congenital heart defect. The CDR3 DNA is TGTGCCAGCAGCTTGGAGGAGCCAGCCGGTGAGACCCAGTACTTC. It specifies CASSLEEPAGETQYF.